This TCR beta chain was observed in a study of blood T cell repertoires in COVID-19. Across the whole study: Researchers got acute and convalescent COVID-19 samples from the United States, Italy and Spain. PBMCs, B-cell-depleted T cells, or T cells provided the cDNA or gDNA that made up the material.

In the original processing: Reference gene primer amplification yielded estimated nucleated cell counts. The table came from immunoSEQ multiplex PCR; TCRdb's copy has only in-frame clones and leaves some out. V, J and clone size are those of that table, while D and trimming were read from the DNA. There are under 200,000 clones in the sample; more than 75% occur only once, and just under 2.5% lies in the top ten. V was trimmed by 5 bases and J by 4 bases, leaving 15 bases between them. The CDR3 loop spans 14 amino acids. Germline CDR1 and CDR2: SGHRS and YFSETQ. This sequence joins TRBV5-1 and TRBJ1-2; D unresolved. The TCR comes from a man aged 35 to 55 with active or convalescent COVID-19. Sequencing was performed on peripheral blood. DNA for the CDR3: TGCGCCAGCAGAGTGACAACAGATAGCTATGGCTACACCTTC. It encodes CASRVTTDSYGYTF.